The clone carrying this T cell receptor beta chain has only a few counts. The antigen is unknown. These data come from a study of T cell repertoires in cytomegalovirus infection. TCRdb called the reads again in MiXCR, with one record for every CDR3 protein. Found here are around 200,000 distinct CDR3 sequences, about 38% of them singletons; the top ten hold about 60%. The CDR3 has 17 amino acids. V was trimmed by 8 bases and J by 0 bases, leaving 20 bases between them. CDR1 and CDR2 from the germline V gene are SGHVS and FNYEAQ. The sequencing here drew on CD8+ T cells from cultured PBMCs, taken from culture after CMV antigen stimulation. This receptor was obtained from a human donor in good health (CMV status not recorded). Some clones in this sample may be carry-over from other donors' samples. This chain links TRBV7-6 with TRBJ2-1, with D tentatively TRBD1 or TRBD2 (5 bases each). CDR3 region: CASAHLEGTTSYNEQFF. The CDR3 nucleotides read TGTGCCAGCGCCCACTTAGAGGGGACGACCTCCTACAATGAGCAGTTCTTC. Full variable domain (remainder filled in from reference TRBV7-6 and TRBJ2-1): GAGVSQSPRYKVTKRGQDVALRCDPISGHVSLYWYRQALGQGPEFLTYFNYEAQQDKSGLPNDRFSAERPEGSISTLTIQRTEQRDSAMYRCASAHLEGTTSYNEQFFGPGTRLTVL.